Listed below are T cell receptor beta chains from one sample, sequenced in a study of T cells in Graves' hyperthyroidism and ophthalmopathy. TCRdb re-called the multiplex PCR reads through MiXCR, storing one row per CDR3 protein. The data show approximately 360,000 distinct CDR3 sequences, around 16% seen once. Sequenced material: blood. The receptors shown here come from a woman aged 18-29 years with Graves' hyperthyroidism that later progressed to Graves' ophthalmopathy. CDR3s include the opening cysteine and the closing phenylalanine or tryptophan. A D gene is named only where the DNA matches it firmly. The listing skips clone size in some rows; elsewhere it reads once, few, many or a size class.

cdr3_aa	cdr3_nt	v_call	d_call	j_call	clone_size
CSARDGGTNTGELFF	TGCAGTGCTAGAGATGGCGGGACGAACACCGGGGAGCTGTTTTTT	TRBV20-1	.	TRBJ2-2	many
CASSTGMNYGYTF	TGTGCCAGCAGCACAGGGATGAACTATGGCTACACCTTC	TRBV6-1	.	TRBJ1-2	.
CASSPYGSPPYNEQFF	TGTGCCAGCAGCCCTTACGGGAGTCCCCCGTACAATGAGCAGTTCTTC	TRBV27	.	TRBJ2-1	many
CASSYSKASGYNEQFF	TGTGCCAGCAGTTACTCGAAAGCTAGCGGGTACAATGAGCAGTTCTTC	TRBV6-2/TRBV6-3	TRBD2	TRBJ2-1	many
CASTPGGRHNEQFF	TGTGCCAGCACCCCGGGGGGCAGACACAATGAGCAGTTCTTC	TRBV27	.	TRBJ2-1	few
CSVAGGRDEQYF	TGCAGCGTTGCCGGCGGGAGGGACGAGCAGTACTTC	TRBV29-1	TRBD2	TRBJ2-7	.
CASSQDSLVSSYNEQFF	TGTGCCAGCAGCCAAGATTCACTAGTTAGCTCCTACAATGAGCAGTTCTTC	TRBV3-1	.	TRBJ2-1	many
CASSLVAVYNEQFF	TGCGCCAGCAGCTTGGTGGCCGTCTACAATGAGCAGTTCTTC	TRBV5-1	.	TRBJ2-1	many
CASSQAEDWGSSYEQYF	TGTGCCAGCAGCCAAGCGGAGGACTGGGGAAGCTCCTACGAGCAGTACTTC	TRBV3-1	.	TRBJ2-7	.
CASSQAAPGYEQYF	TGTGCCAGCAGTCAAGCCGCACCCGGCTACGAGCAGTACTTC	TRBV11-1	.	TRBJ2-7	many
CATSRDPGTNQPQHF	TGTGCCACCAGCAGAGATCCGGGAACCAATCAGCCCCAGCATTTT	TRBV15	.	TRBJ1-5	many
CASSSIKTSGRPTNTGELFF	TGTGCCAGCAGCTCAATCAAGACTAGCGGGAGACCCACGAACACCGGGGAGCTGTTTTTT	TRBV7-9	TRBD2	TRBJ2-2	many
CASSQEGIYGETQYF	TGTGCCAGCAGCCAAGAAGGGATATATGGAGAGACCCAGTACTTC	TRBV14	.	TRBJ2-5	many
CASSLQNTEAFF	TGTGCCAGCAGTCTACAGAACACTGAAGCTTTCTTT	TRBV27	.	TRBJ1-1	many
CASSSIAGEIHNEQFF	TGTGCCAGCAGTTCAATAGCGGGAGAAATACACAATGAGCAGTTCTTC	TRBV13	TRBD2	TRBJ2-1	.
CSARPREEYNEQFF	TGCAGTGCTAGACCCCGGGAGGAGTACAATGAGCAGTTCTTC	TRBV20-1	TRBD2	TRBJ2-1	.
CASNVGRRAKLFF	TGTGCCAGCAATGTCGGTCGACGGGCAAAACTGTTTTTT	TRBV6-2/TRBV6-3	.	TRBJ1-4	few
CASSQGQSYEQYF	TGTGCCAGCAGCCAAGGGCAGAGTTACGAGCAGTACTTC	TRBV3-1	.	TRBJ2-7	many
CASSVGGRNEKLFF	TGTGCCAGCAGCGTGGGGGGGAGAAATGAAAAACTGTTTTTT	TRBV9	.	TRBJ1-4	.
CASSSTTAEVYQPQHF	TGTGCCAGCAGTTCCACGACAGCCGAGGTATATCAGCCCCAGCATTTT	TRBV6-2/TRBV6-3	.	TRBJ1-5	many
CASSDPGLARYF	TGTGCCAGTAGTGACCCGGGACTAGCGCGGTACTTC	TRBV19	TRBD2	TRBJ2-7	.
CASSYRTGPSNSPLHF	TGTGCCAGCAGTTACCGGACAGGACCCTCCAATTCACCCCTCCACTTT	TRBV6-2/TRBV6-3	TRBD1	TRBJ1-6	few
CASSPRREINEQYF	TGTGCCAGCTCACCGCGGAGGGAAATCAACGAGCAGTACTTC	TRBV18	.	TRBJ2-7	many
CASSLLRPKPIPDPYEQYF	TGTGCCAGCAGCCTACTTAGGCCCAAACCAATTCCAGATCCCTACGAGCAGTACTTC	TRBV7-8	.	TRBJ2-7	many
CSAVSGTTNTGELFF	TGCAGTGCCGTTAGCGGGACAACGAACACCGGGGAGCTGTTTTTT	TRBV20-1	TRBD2	TRBJ2-2	many
CSVRDSSLYNEQFF	TGCAGCGTCCGGGACTCCTCCTTATACAATGAGCAGTTCTTC	TRBV29-1	.	TRBJ2-1	few
CASSSGTSPRSGEQYF	TGCGCCAGCAGCTCGGGGACTAGCCCTAGGAGTGGCGAGCAGTACTTC	TRBV5-1	TRBD2	TRBJ2-7	many
CASSLVAVSSYNEQFF	TGTGCCAGCAGCTTAGTAGCGGTGAGCTCCTACAATGAGCAGTTCTTC	TRBV7-2	.	TRBJ2-1	.
CSVQREGRGNEQFF	TGCAGCGTTCAGCGGGAGGGCCGCGGGAATGAGCAGTTCTTC	TRBV29-1	TRBD2	TRBJ2-1	few
CASSVGDSKGQPQHF	TGTGCCAGCAGCGTTGGGGACAGCAAGGGACAGCCCCAGCATTTT	TRBV9	TRBD1	TRBJ1-5	.
CASSLAGVNTGELFF	TGTGCCAGCTCATTAGCGGGAGTGAACACCGGGGAGCTGTTTTTT	TRBV27	TRBD2	TRBJ2-2	.
CASGIRLYNEQFF	TGTGCCAGCGGAATCCGTTTATACAATGAGCAGTTCTTC	TRBV27	.	TRBJ2-1	.
CASSSEGGRVLAKNIQYF	TGTGCCAGCAGCTCAGAGGGCGGGAGAGTTCTAGCCAAAAACATTCAGTACTTC	TRBV7-9	TRBD2	TRBJ2-4	.
CASSPQGGRGGANVLTF	TGTGCCAGCAGCCCACAGGGGGGTAGAGGTGGGGCCAACGTCCTGACTTTC	TRBV7-9	TRBD1	TRBJ2-6	.
CSATGQGGNTDTQYF	TGCAGTGCAACGGGACAGGGAGGGAACACAGATACGCAGTATTTT	TRBV20-1	TRBD1	TRBJ2-3	many
CATIFRISSDTQYF	TGTGCCACCATCTTCCGAATTTCCTCAGATACGCAGTATTTT	TRBV7-8	.	TRBJ2-3	many
CASSPDPRTDTQYF	TGTGCCAGCAGCCCTGACCCTCGCACAGATACGCAGTATTTT	TRBV28	.	TRBJ2-3	many
CASSQQSGQGIASPLHF	TGTGCCAGCAGCCAACAATCGGGACAGGGAATAGCCTCACCCCTCCACTTT	TRBV4-2	TRBD1	TRBJ1-6	.
CASSLDRPYEQYF	TGTGCCAGCAGCTTAGACCGGCCCTACGAGCAGTACTTC	TRBV7-8	.	TRBJ2-7	many
CASSLYSNYGYTF	TGTGCCAGCAGTTTATACAGTAACTATGGCTACACCTTC	TRBV13	.	TRBJ1-2	many
CASSQAAGGGYEQYF	TGCGCCAGCAGCCAAGCGGCTGGGGGGGGATACGAGCAGTACTTC	TRBV4-1	TRBD2	TRBJ2-7	.
CSGRLAGCNEQFF	TGCAGTGGGCGGCTAGCGGGCTGTAATGAGCAGTTCTTC	TRBV20-1	TRBD2	TRBJ2-1	.
CASSPPIGQGTAGGEQYF	TGTGCCAGCTCACCACCCATCGGACAGGGAACGGCCGGGGGGGAGCAGTACTTC	TRBV18	.	TRBJ2-7	few
CSARDVNSYEQYF	TGCAGTGCTAGAGATGTCAACTCCTACGAGCAGTACTTC	TRBV20-1	.	TRBJ2-7	many
CSASPLDRGPDTEAFF	TGCAGTGCTAGTCCCCTAGACAGGGGGCCTGACACTGAAGCTTTCTTT	TRBV20-1	TRBD1	TRBJ1-1	.
CASSLEEGWGYEQYF	TGTGCCAGCAGCTTAGAGGAGGGGTGGGGCTACGAGCAGTACTTC	TRBV11-2	.	TRBJ2-7	few
CASSHLQETQYF	TGTGCCAGCAGCCACCTCCAAGAGACCCAGTACTTC	TRBV12-3/TRBV12-4	.	TRBJ2-5	few
CASSVTGLSNQPQHF	TGTGCCAGCAGTGTTACAGGGTTGAGCAATCAGCCCCAGCATTTT	TRBV6-1	.	TRBJ1-5	many
CAASTRTGTSGGTDTQYF	TGCGCCGCCTCTACAAGGACCGGGACTAGCGGTGGCACAGATACGCAGTATTTT	TRBV4-3	TRBD2	TRBJ2-3	.